A single sample is the source of the 18 T cell receptor beta chains below, sequenced in a study of identical twins. TCRdb redid the calling of the 5' RACE reads with MiXCR, one entry per CDR3 protein. Among approximately 1.8 million distinct CDR3 sequences, around 33% were seen once, and the ten largest hold over 0.25%. Sequenced input: cord blood. These TCRs come from a newborn girl in good health.

With regard to this clonotype: Compared with germline, one end of the junction differs, possibly owing to a read error. The chain joins TRBV5-4 to TRBJ1-1; TRBD1 matches at 8 bases. There are 15 residues in the CDR3. Germline loops: CDR1 SGHNT, CDR2 YYREEE (reference sequence). The chain's CDR3 is CASSLLQGVGTEAFF. The CDR3 DNA reads TGTGCCAGCAGCTTATTACAGGGGGTCGGCACTGAGGCTTTCTTT.

This clonotype is a singleton in its sample. The gene calls are TRBV4-2 and TRBJ2-3; 7 positions agree with TRBD2. Trimming took 1 base from V and 4 from J; bases not matched to a gene: 8. The CDR3 sequence is 16 residues long. Germline CDR1 and CDR2: LGHNA and YNFKEQ. The CDR3 nucleotides are TGTGCCAGCAGCCAAGGGACTAGTTCGAGACCAGATACGCAGTATTTT. Amino acids: CASSQGTSSRPDTQYF.

The rearrangement links TRBV20-1 to TRBJ2-7, with 11 bases fitting TRBD2. The CDR3 loop spans 16 amino acids. Germline-derived CDR1 and CDR2 are DFQATT and SNEGSKA (reference sequence). Trimming took 1 base from V and 2 from J; bases not matched to a gene: 7. The CDR3 sequence is CSARALAGGQAYEQYF. DNA of the CDR3: TGCAGTGCTAGAGCCCTAGCGGGAGGACAGGCCTACGAGCAGTACTTC.

This clonotype has a handful of counts. The rearrangement links TRBV12-3 or TRBV12-4 to TRBJ2-3; D may be TRBD1 (6 bases). The germline V and J ends were trimmed by 3 bases and 6 bases, with 13 bases remaining between them. The CDR3 spans 14 residues. DNA for the CDR3: TGTGCCAGCAGTTTGGTGGGGGCGCTGGATACGCAGTATTTT. Encoded protein: CASSLVGALDTQYF.

The V call is TRBV29-1, the J call TRBJ1-3; TRBD1 aligns across 9 bases. Germline values: CDR1 SQVTM, CDR2 ANQGSEA. The trim removed 5 bases at V and 3 bases at J, leaving 5 bases unmatched. The CDR3 is 14 amino acids. The CDR3 spells CSVIQGASGNTIYF. Written as DNA, the CDR3 is TGCAGCGTTATACAGGGGGCAAGTGGAAACACCATATATTTT.

This rearrangement joins TRBV3-1 to TRBJ1-1; D gene ambiguous. The CDR3 is 13 residues long. The V gene's germline CDR1 is LGHDT and CDR2 YNNKEL (reference sequence). V dropped 2 bases and J dropped 3 bases, with 7 bases sitting between them. The DNA of the CDR3 is TGTGCCAGCAGCCAAATTCGAGACACTGAAGCTTTCTTT. It translates to CASSQIRDTEAFF.

Here the CDR3 reads CSARGVPDTQYF. CDR3 DNA: TGCAGTGCTCGGGGGGTTCCAGATACGCAGTATTTT. This chain connects TRBV20-1 to TRBJ2-3; 7 nucleotides align to TRBD2. Trimming at V came to 5 bases and at J to 4 bases, leaving 3 bases not matched to a gene. Per germline, CDR1 DFQATT and CDR2 SNEGSKA (reference sequence). The CDR3 totals 12 residues.

This clonotype came up a few times. This chain connects TRBV20-1 to TRBJ2-3, with TRBD2 matching 10 bases. This CDR3 is built from 15 residues. After removal of 6 bases from V and 4 bases from J, the junction contained 10 bases not matched to a gene. The V gene's germline CDR1 is DFQATT and CDR2 SNEGSKA (reference sequence). The CDR3 region has the DNA TGCAGTGCGACGAAGACCGGGACTAGCGCAGATACGCAGTATTTT. Translation gives CSATKTGTSADTQYF.

This sequence joins TRBV20-1 and TRBJ1-1; TRBD1 aligns across 9 bases. J was trimmed by 5 bases and V by 4 bases; bases with no gene match: 5. CDR3 size: 13 residues. Germline V gene data show CDR1 as DFQATT and CDR2 as SNEGSKA (reference sequence). Written as DNA, the CDR3 is TGCAGTGCTACCGGACAGGGGTGGACTGAAGCTTTCTTT. Translating it yields CSATGQGWTEAFF.

V is TRBV28 and J is TRBJ2-5, with 9 bases lining up with TRBD2. CDR3 length: 16 residues. Losses at the gene ends were 2 bases for V and 11 bases for J; bases not matched to a gene: 15. Per the germline V gene, CDR1 is MDHEN and CDR2 is SYDVKM. CDR3 nucleotides: TGTGCCAGCAGTTTAAGGTTAGCGGGAGTGCCCCATGAGCAGTACTTC. Protein: CASSLRLAGVPHEQYF.

In its sample, this clonotype was seen a few times. The chain carries TRBV10-3 and TRBJ1-1, with D hard to call. CDR3 length equals 13 residues. Trimming pared 2 bases from V and 1 base from J, leaving 5 bases between. CDR1 ENHRY and CDR2 SYGVKD come from the germline V gene. CDR3 DNA sequence: TGTGCCATCAGTGAGAGGAGGAACACTGAAGCTTTCTTT. It yields the protein CAISERRNTEAFF.

The chain has TRBV6-2 or TRBV6-3 and TRBJ2-1, with a tentative D call TRBD1 (5 bases). Between the trimmed V and J ends, which lost 5 bases and 4 bases, there was a span of 9 bases. The CDR3 sequence is 13 residues long. The germline gives CDR1 MNHEY, CDR2 SVGEGT. CDR3 protein: CASSKGPYNEQFF. CDR3 in DNA: TGTGCCAGCAGTAAGGGGCCTTACAATGAGCAGTTCTTC.

This chain joins TRBV5-1 and TRBJ2-7, with 9 positions matching TRBD2. The length of the CDR3 is 16 residues. The germline V gene has CDR1 SGHRS and CDR2 YFSETQ. V was pared by 4 bases and J by 3 bases, with 11 bases of the junction left unmatched. In DNA form, the CDR3 reads TGCGCCAGCAGCCATGGGGGTAGCGGGGGACTCTACGAGCAGTACTTC. Its translation is CASSHGGSGGLYEQYF.

In this sample, this clonotype turned up a few times. This chain uses TRBV7-9 with TRBJ1-5, with D unresolved. V gave up 1 base and J gave up 0 bases, with 10 bases separating them. This CDR3 comprises 16 residues. Germline assignment: CDR1 SEHNR and CDR2 FQNEAQ (reference sequence). The CDR3 coding sequence is TGTGCCAGCAGCTTAGACTCCGGAAATAGCAATCAGCCCCAGCATTTT. Its translation is CASSLDSGNSNQPQHF.

This clonotype turned up a few times. The chain combines TRBV5-1 with TRBJ2-7; D possibly matches TRBD1 or TRBD2 (5 bases each). This CDR3 spans 14 amino acids. With 0 bases removed from V and 7 bases from J, the gap between germline ends came to 14 bases. Looked up from germline, CDR1 is SGHRS and CDR2 is YFSETQ. The CDR3 DNA reads as TGCGCCAGCAGCTTGGGGAGATGGGGGAATGAGCAGTACTTC. This sequence encodes CASSLGRWGNEQYF.

The CDR3 protein is CSVPRTEKYGYTF. In nucleotides, the CDR3 is TGCAGCGTGCCCCGGACGGAAAAATATGGCTACACCTTC. V and J are TRBV29-1 and TRBJ1-2; D remains unclear. Germline assignment: CDR1 SQVTM and CDR2 ANQGSEA. This CDR3 has 13 residues. Deletions cut 6 bases from V and 5 bases from J, with 16 bases between.

This chain joins TRBV6-1 and TRBJ2-3; D is unclear. The V gene lost 5 bases and the J gene lost 6 bases, with 15 bases spanning the gap. This CDR3 contains 14 residues. Per germline, CDR1 MNHNS and CDR2 SASEGT. CDR3 amino acids: CASSHFPQTDTQYF. The CDR3 nucleotides read TGTGCCAGCAGTCACTTTCCGCAGACCGATACGCAGTATTTT.

Turning to this clonotype: Possible read error: a much larger clone is one base away. The CDR3 bases are TGTGCCAGCAGTGCGGACAACTACGAGCAGTACTTC. Its translation is CASSADNYEQYF. The chain links TRBV2 to TRBJ2-7, with D possibly TRBD1 on 5 matching bases. The V end lost 4 bases, the J end lost 3 bases, and 7 bases lay between the germline ends. The V gene's germline CDR1 is SNHLY and CDR2 FYNNEI. CDR3 size: 12 residues.